This is a list of T cell receptor beta chains from one sample in a study of OX40 agonist ivuxolimab in advanced cancers. Profiled with immunoSEQ multiplex PCR; TCRdb holds only in-frame clones, not every one. The table lists around 40,000 clones, 82% of them singletons. Material: CD4+ or CD8+ T cells sorted from blood, obtained in a trial of the OX40 agonist ivuxolimab. These receptors were taken from an adult with an advanced solid tumor such as melanoma, head and neck, liver or kidney cancer. Each CDR3 is given with its conserved first and last residue. D genes are given only for firm matches. Clone size appears in some rows only: once, few, many, or a class for an expanded clone.

j_call: TRBJ2-5
clone_size: NA
v_call: TRBV6-6
d_call: NA
cdr3_nt: TGTGCCAGCAGTACCTACAATCAAGAGACCCAGTACTTC
cdr3_aa: CASSTYNQETQYF

j_call: TRBJ2-5
clone_size: NA
v_call: TRBV6-6
d_call: NA
cdr3_nt: TGTGCCAGCAGTGGGGAGACCCAGTACTTC
cdr3_aa: CASSGETQYF

j_call: TRBJ2-7
clone_size: few
v_call: TRBV4-3
d_call: NA
cdr3_nt: TGCGCCAGCAGCCATGAGAGTTACGGCTCCTACGAGCAGTACTTC
cdr3_aa: CASSHESYGSYEQYF

j_call: TRBJ2-5
clone_size: NA
v_call: TRBV7-7
d_call: NA
cdr3_nt: TGTGCCAGCAGCCCACTCGGGACCCAGTACTTC
cdr3_aa: CASSPLGTQYF

j_call: TRBJ2-1
clone_size: NA
v_call: TRBV9
d_call: NA
cdr3_nt: TGTGCCAGCAGCGTAGAGTCGTGGGTAGCGGAAAACAATGAGCAGTTCTTC
cdr3_aa: CASSVESWVAENNEQFF

j_call: TRBJ1-2
clone_size: NA
v_call: TRBV2
d_call: TRBD1
cdr3_nt: TGTGCCAGCAGTTACCAGGGGGCCTACACCTTC
cdr3_aa: CASSYQGAYTF

j_call: TRBJ2-3
clone_size: NA
v_call: TRBV18
d_call: TRBD2
cdr3_nt: TGTGCCAGCTCACCTGGGACTAGCGGGACAGATACGCAGTATTTT
cdr3_aa: CASSPGTSGTDTQYF

j_call: TRBJ2-5
clone_size: NA
v_call: TRBV9
d_call: TRBD1
cdr3_nt: TGTGCCAGCAGCGGGGACAGTTCAAGGGAGACCCAGTACTTC
cdr3_aa: CASSGDSSRETQYF

j_call: TRBJ2-7
clone_size: NA
v_call: TRBV6-1
d_call: TRBD1
cdr3_nt: TGTGCCAGCAGTGAAGCGGGGACAGGGAAGGTCGAGCAGTACTTC
cdr3_aa: CASSEAGTGKVEQYF

j_call: TRBJ1-3
clone_size: few
v_call: TRBV7-9
d_call: NA
cdr3_nt: TGTGCCAGCAGCTTCTGGGGGCTAGCGGACACCATATATTTT
cdr3_aa: CASSFWGLADTIYF

j_call: TRBJ2-2
clone_size: NA
v_call: TRBV19
d_call: TRBD1
cdr3_nt: TGTGCCAGTAGTACTCGGACAGGGCGAAAAAACGGGGAGCTGTTTTTT
cdr3_aa: CASSTRTGRKNGELFF

j_call: TRBJ1-3
clone_size: NA
v_call: TRBV11-2
d_call: NA
cdr3_nt: TGTGCCAGCAGCTTAGGGGTCCTGACTGGAAACACCATATATTTT
cdr3_aa: CASSLGVLTGNTIYF

j_call: TRBJ2-1
clone_size: once
v_call: TRBV7-8
d_call: NA
cdr3_nt: TGTGCCAGCAGCTTCCTGGGACTTCACAATGAGCAGTTCTTC
cdr3_aa: CASSFLGLHNEQFF

j_call: TRBJ2-6
clone_size: once
v_call: TRBV11-2
d_call: NA
cdr3_nt: TGTGCCAGCAGCTGGACGGACTCTGGGGCCAACGTCCTGACTTTC
cdr3_aa: CASSWTDSGANVLTF

j_call: TRBJ2-7
clone_size: NA
v_call: TRBV30
d_call: NA
cdr3_nt: TGTGCCTGGACTAGGACGGATTCCTACGAGCAGTACTTC
cdr3_aa: CAWTRTDSYEQYF

j_call: TRBJ2-2
clone_size: NA
v_call: TRBV10-2
d_call: NA
cdr3_nt: TGCGCCAGCATGGTTATAGTGGACACCGGGGAGCTGTTTTTT
cdr3_aa: CASMVIVDTGELFF

j_call: TRBJ2-1
clone_size: NA
v_call: TRBV5-4
d_call: TRBD2
cdr3_nt: TGTGCCGCCGAGGCCCGGGTAGCGGGAGTCAATGAGCAGTTCTTC
cdr3_aa: CAAEARVAGVNEQFF

j_call: TRBJ2-1
clone_size: NA
v_call: TRBV27
d_call: NA
cdr3_nt: TGTGCCAGCAGTCACCCCACCCGGGACCACACCTACAATGAGCAGTTCTTC
cdr3_aa: CASSHPTRDHTYNEQFF

j_call: TRBJ2-1
clone_size: NA
v_call: TRBV21-1
d_call: NA
cdr3_nt: TGTGCCAGCAGCCTATCACCGAGGCGGGAGGAATCCTACAATGAGCAGTTCTTC
cdr3_aa: CASSLSPRREESYNEQFF

j_call: TRBJ1-2
clone_size: few
v_call: TRBV2
d_call: TRBD1
cdr3_nt: TGTGCCAGCAGTGCGACAGGGGATGGGTACACCTTC
cdr3_aa: CASSATGDGYTF

j_call: TRBJ2-7
clone_size: NA
v_call: TRBV6-5
d_call: NA
cdr3_nt: TGTGCCAGCAGTTACGACGGGGGAACGTACTTC
cdr3_aa: CASSYDGGTYF

j_call: TRBJ1-1
clone_size: NA
v_call: TRBV29-1
d_call: NA
cdr3_nt: TGCAGCGTTGCCCCGTCCGTAAGGATGGACACTGAAGCTTTCTTT
cdr3_aa: CSVAPSVRMDTEAFF

j_call: TRBJ2-3
clone_size: NA
v_call: TRBV7-6
d_call: TRBD2
cdr3_nt: TGTGCCAGCAAATCTACTAGCGGGAGAACGCAGTATTTT
cdr3_aa: CASKSTSGRTQYF

j_call: TRBJ1-5
clone_size: NA
v_call: TRBV7-8
d_call: NA
cdr3_nt: TGTGCCAGCAGCTTGCGTTGGGTAAATCAGCCCCAGCATTTT
cdr3_aa: CASSLRWVNQPQHF

j_call: TRBJ1-6
clone_size: NA
v_call: TRBV30
d_call: NA
cdr3_nt: TGTGCCTGGGGCCGGAGCTCCTATAATTCACCCCTCCACTTT
cdr3_aa: CAWGRSSYNSPLHF

j_call: TRBJ1-5
clone_size: NA
v_call: TRBV7-8
d_call: NA
cdr3_nt: TGTGCCAGCAGCTTAGGCAAAGGACAGCCCCAGCATTTT
cdr3_aa: CASSLGKGQPQHF

j_call: TRBJ2-3
clone_size: NA
v_call: TRBV10-3
d_call: NA
cdr3_nt: TGTGCCATCAGTGCCCTAGGTCTGGGCACAGATACGCAGTATTTT
cdr3_aa: CAISALGLGTDTQYF

j_call: TRBJ2-4
clone_size: few
v_call: TRBV2
d_call: TRBD2
cdr3_nt: TGTGCCAGCAGTGCGGGGAGGGACATTCAGTACTTC
cdr3_aa: CASSAGRDIQYF

j_call: TRBJ1-2
clone_size: NA
v_call: TRBV25-1
d_call: NA
cdr3_nt: TGTGCCAGCCAAGGACAGAACTATGGCTACACCTTC
cdr3_aa: CASQGQNYGYTF

j_call: TRBJ2-2
clone_size: NA
v_call: TRBV2
d_call: TRBD2
cdr3_nt: TGTGCCAGCCAGGGACTAGCGAACACCGGGGAGCTGTTTTTT
cdr3_aa: CASQGLANTGELFF

j_call: TRBJ1-1
clone_size: NA
v_call: TRBV7-9
d_call: NA
cdr3_nt: TGTGCCAGCAGCTTAGGCGGGTTCGAAGCTTTCTTT
cdr3_aa: CASSLGGFEAFF

j_call: TRBJ1-1
clone_size: NA
v_call: TRBV29-1
d_call: TRBD1
cdr3_nt: TGCAGCGTTGAAGATTTCGGGACAGGGTACACTGAAGCTTTCTTT
cdr3_aa: CSVEDFGTGYTEAFF

j_call: TRBJ2-1
clone_size: NA
v_call: TRBV9
d_call: NA
cdr3_nt: TGTGCCAGCAGCGAGGGGGCGGGAGGTTACAATGAGCAGTTCTTC
cdr3_aa: CASSEGAGGYNEQFF

j_call: TRBJ2-7
clone_size: NA
v_call: TRBV7-9
d_call: NA
cdr3_nt: TGTGCCAGCAGCCAGACCGTAAACGAGCAGTACTTC
cdr3_aa: CASSQTVNEQYF

j_call: TRBJ1-6
clone_size: NA
v_call: TRBV9
d_call: NA
cdr3_nt: TGTGCCAGCAGCGTAGATTCGGGCACCAGATATTCACCCCTCCACTTT
cdr3_aa: CASSVDSGTRYSPLHF

j_call: TRBJ2-7
clone_size: NA
v_call: TRBV4-1
d_call: TRBD2
cdr3_nt: TGCGCCAGCAGCCACCAGCTAGCGGGCAATAACCAGCAGTACTTC
cdr3_aa: CASSHQLAGNNQQYF

j_call: TRBJ2-2
clone_size: NA
v_call: TRBV15
d_call: NA
cdr3_nt: TGTGCCACCAGCAGAGAGGGCAGAACTGTACCCGGGGAGCTGTTTTTT
cdr3_aa: CATSREGRTVPGELFF

j_call: TRBJ2-2
clone_size: NA
v_call: TRBV6-6
d_call: NA
cdr3_nt: TGTGCCAGCAGTTACGAGACAGCGAACACCGGGGAGCTGTTTTTT
cdr3_aa: CASSYETANTGELFF

j_call: TRBJ2-5
clone_size: NA
v_call: TRBV30
d_call: TRBD1
cdr3_nt: TGTGCCTGGAGTGTAAAGGGGGCTGGGGAGACCCAGTACTTC
cdr3_aa: CAWSVKGAGETQYF

j_call: TRBJ1-1
clone_size: once
v_call: TRBV7-2
d_call: NA
cdr3_nt: TGTGCCAGCAGCTTGACAGGGAACACTGAAGCTTTCTTT
cdr3_aa: CASSLTGNTEAFF

j_call: TRBJ1-2
clone_size: NA
v_call: TRBV10-3
d_call: NA
cdr3_nt: TGTGCCATCAGAGACCACAGCGCTAACTATGGCTACACCTTC
cdr3_aa: CAIRDHSANYGYTF

j_call: TRBJ2-2
clone_size: once
v_call: TRBV19
d_call: TRBD2
cdr3_nt: TGTGCCAGTAGTATCCGGGGGAGGGCCTTCACCGGGGAGCTGTTTTTT
cdr3_aa: CASSIRGRAFTGELFF

j_call: TRBJ2-5
clone_size: NA
v_call: TRBV7-9
d_call: NA
cdr3_nt: TGTGCCAGCAGCTTAGATACCAACCAAGAGACCCAGTACTTC
cdr3_aa: CASSLDTNQETQYF

j_call: TRBJ2-4
clone_size: NA
v_call: TRBV27
d_call: TRBD1
cdr3_nt: TGTGCCAGCAGTTCTTCACAGGGGGCGATAGCCAAAAACATTCAGTACTTC
cdr3_aa: CASSSSQGAIAKNIQYF

j_call: TRBJ2-6
clone_size: few
v_call: TRBV11-2
d_call: TRBD1
cdr3_nt: TGTGCCAGCAGCCCCCGGACAGGGTTTATGTCTGGGGCCAACGTCCTGACTTTC
cdr3_aa: CASSPRTGFMSGANVLTF

j_call: TRBJ2-5
clone_size: NA
v_call: TRBV4-1
d_call: NA
cdr3_nt: TGCGCCAGCAGAGCGGGCGGCAATCAAGAGACCCAGTACTTC
cdr3_aa: CASRAGGNQETQYF

j_call: TRBJ1-1
clone_size: NA
v_call: TRBV5-1
d_call: TRBD1
cdr3_nt: TGCGCCAGCAGCTTGCTATGGGACAGTCAGACTGAAGCTTTCTTT
cdr3_aa: CASSLLWDSQTEAFF

j_call: TRBJ1-1
clone_size: NA
v_call: TRBV7-9
d_call: NA
cdr3_nt: TGTGCCAGCAGCTTAGCCCCCAGGGAGGGAGCTTTCTTT
cdr3_aa: CASSLAPREGAFF

j_call: TRBJ2-7
clone_size: NA
v_call: TRBV5-1
d_call: TRBD2
cdr3_nt: TGCGCCAGCAGCCCTGATTACCGGACTAGTAGTAAGCAGTACTTC
cdr3_aa: CASSPDYRTSSKQYF

j_call: TRBJ2-1
clone_size: NA
v_call: TRBV14
d_call: TRBD2
cdr3_nt: TGTGCCAGCAGCCAAGGAACCGGGACTAGCGGGAGAATGTACAATGAGCAGTTCTTC
cdr3_aa: CASSQGTGTSGRMYNEQFF

j_call: TRBJ1-1
clone_size: NA
v_call: TRBV25-1
d_call: NA
cdr3_nt: TGTGCCAGCAGGCCAGGGACTACACGAGCTTTCTTT
cdr3_aa: CASRPGTTRAFF

j_call: TRBJ2-7
clone_size: NA
v_call: TRBV28
d_call: TRBD1
cdr3_nt: TGTGCCAGCAGTTTCACCGGGACAGGGGGCTACGAGCAGTACTTC
cdr3_aa: CASSFTGTGGYEQYF

j_call: TRBJ2-1
clone_size: NA
v_call: TRBV7-6
d_call: TRBD2
cdr3_nt: TGTGCCAGCAGCTTAGTGGGGACTAGCGGGAGTTACAATGAGCAGTTCTTC
cdr3_aa: CASSLVGTSGSYNEQFF